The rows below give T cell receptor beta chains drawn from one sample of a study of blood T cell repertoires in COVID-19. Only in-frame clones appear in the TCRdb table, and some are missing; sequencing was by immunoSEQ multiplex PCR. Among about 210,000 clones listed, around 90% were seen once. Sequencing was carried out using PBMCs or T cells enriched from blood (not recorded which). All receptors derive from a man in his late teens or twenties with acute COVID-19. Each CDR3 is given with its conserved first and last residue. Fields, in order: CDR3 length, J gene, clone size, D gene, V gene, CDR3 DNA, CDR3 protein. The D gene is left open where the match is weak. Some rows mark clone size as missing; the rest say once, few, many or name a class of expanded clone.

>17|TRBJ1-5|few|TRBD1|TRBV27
TGTGCCAGCAAACGCCTGGGTACAGGGGCAGGCAATCAGCCCCAGCATTTT
CASKRLGTGAGNQPQHF
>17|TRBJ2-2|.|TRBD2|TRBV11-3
TGTGCCAGCAGCCCCTCCTGGGGACTAAAAGGGACCGGGGAGCTGTTTTTT
CASSPSWGLKGTGELFF
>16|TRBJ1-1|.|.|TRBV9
TGTGCCAGCAGCACCAGACAGACCATCCGCAACACTGAAGCTTTCTTT
CASSTRQTIRNTEAFF
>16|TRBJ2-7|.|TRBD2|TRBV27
TGTGCCAGCAGTCCATTGACTAGCAGTGGGGTCTACGAGCAGTACTTC
CASSPLTSSGVYEQYF
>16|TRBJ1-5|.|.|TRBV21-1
TGTGCCAGCAGCAAAGGTTCCGATCCTTCGGGGCAGCCCCAGCATTTT
CASSKGSDPSGQPQHF
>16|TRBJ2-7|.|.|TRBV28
TGTGCCAGCAGTTTATCACAGGGAACACGATCCTACGAGCAGTACTTC
CASSLSQGTRSYEQYF
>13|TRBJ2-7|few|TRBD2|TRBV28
TGTGCCAGCACGGCTAGCGGGAGGTACGAGCAGTACTTC
CASTASGRYEQYF
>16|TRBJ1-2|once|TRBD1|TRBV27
TGTGCCAGCAGTTCCTGGACAGGGCGGGGGAGTTATGGCTACACCTTC
CASSSWTGRGSYGYTF
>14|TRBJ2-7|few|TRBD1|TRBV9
TGTGCCAGCAGCGTTGGGACAGGTCGGCACGAGCAGTACTTC
CASSVGTGRHEQYF
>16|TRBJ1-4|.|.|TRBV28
TGTGCCAGCAGTTTATGGGGACAAGGACCAGATGAAAAACTGTTTTTT
CASSLWGQGPDEKLFF
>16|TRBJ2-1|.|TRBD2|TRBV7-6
TGTGCCAGCAGCTACTCCGAGACTAGCGGGATCTATGAGCAGTTCTTC
CASSYSETSGIYEQFF
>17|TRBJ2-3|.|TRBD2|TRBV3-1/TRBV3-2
TGTGCCAGCAGTCAAGGGACTAGCGGGAGGCGGGCAGATACGCAGTATTTT
CASSQGTSGRRADTQYF
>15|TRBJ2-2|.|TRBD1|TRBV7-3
TGTGCCAGCAGCATACAGGGGCGAGACACCGGGGAGCTGTTTTTT
CASSIQGRDTGELFF
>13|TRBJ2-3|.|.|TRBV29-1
TGCAGCGTTGAAGGTGGAGTAGCAGATACGCAGTATTTT
CSVEGGVADTQYF
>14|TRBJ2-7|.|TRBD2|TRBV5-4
TGTGCCAGCAGCTTAGCGGGGGACTCCTACGAGCAGTACTTC
CASSLAGDSYEQYF
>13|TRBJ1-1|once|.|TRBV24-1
TGTGCCACCATTCCGACAGGAGGTACTGAAGCTTTCTTT
CATIPTGGTEAFF
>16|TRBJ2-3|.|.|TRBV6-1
TGTGCCAGCAGTGAAAGACGGGACTCAAGGACAGATACGCAGTATTTT
CASSERRDSRTDTQYF
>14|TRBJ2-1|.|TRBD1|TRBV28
TGTGCCAGCAGCCGCCCTAACAGGGGGCATGAGCAGTTCTTC
CASSRPNRGHEQFF
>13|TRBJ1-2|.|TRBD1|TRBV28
TGTGCCAGCAGTTTAGGGACAGGGGTCGGCTACACCTTC
CASSLGTGVGYTF
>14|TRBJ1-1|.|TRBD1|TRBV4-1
TGCGCCAGCAGCCACACAGGGGTAAACACTGAAGCTTTCTTT
CASSHTGVNTEAFF
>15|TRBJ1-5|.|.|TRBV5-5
TGTGCCAGCAGCTTGGCCTTGGCAGGGAATCAGCCCCAGCATTTT
CASSLALAGNQPQHF
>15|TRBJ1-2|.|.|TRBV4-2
TGTGCCAGCAGCCAAGAAGGGGTCGGAGATATAGTCTACACCTTC
CASSQEGVGDIVYTF